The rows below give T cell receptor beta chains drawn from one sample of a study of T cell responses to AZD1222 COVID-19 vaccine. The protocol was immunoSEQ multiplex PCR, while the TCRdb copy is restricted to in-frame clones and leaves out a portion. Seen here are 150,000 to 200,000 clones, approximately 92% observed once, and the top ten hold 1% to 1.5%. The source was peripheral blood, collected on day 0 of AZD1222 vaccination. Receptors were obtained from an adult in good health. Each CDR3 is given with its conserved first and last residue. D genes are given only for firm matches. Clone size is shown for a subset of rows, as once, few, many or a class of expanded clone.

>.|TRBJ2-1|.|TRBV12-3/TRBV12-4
CASSLVENEQFF
TGTGCCAGCAGTTTAGTGGAAAATGAGCAGTTCTTC
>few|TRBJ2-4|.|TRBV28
CASSSPGKPVVRDIQYF
TGTGCCAGCAGTTCCCCCGGAAAGCCGGTCGTTAGGGACATTCAGTACTTC
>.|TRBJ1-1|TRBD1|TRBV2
CASRDRAGEAFF
TGTGCCAGCAGGGACAGGGCTGGTGAAGCTTTCTTT
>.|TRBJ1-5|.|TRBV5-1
CASSLDRGSNQPQHF
TGCGCCAGCAGCTTGGACCGGGGTAGCAATCAGCCCCAGCATTTT
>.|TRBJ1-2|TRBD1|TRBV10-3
CAIREGTGENYGYTF
TGTGCCATCAGGGAGGGGACAGGAGAGAACTATGGCTACACCTTC
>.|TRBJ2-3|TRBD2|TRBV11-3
CASSLAGGATDTQYF
TGTGCCAGCAGCTTAGCCGGGGGGGCCACAGATACGCAGTATTTT
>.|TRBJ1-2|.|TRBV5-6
CASSLGGVGYGYTF
TGTGCCAGCAGCTTGGGGGGAGTTGGTTACGGCTACACCTTC
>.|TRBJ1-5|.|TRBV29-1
CSVGEGYSNQPQHF
TGCAGCGTTGGCGAGGGTTATAGCAATCAGCCCCAGCATTTT
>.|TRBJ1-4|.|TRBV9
CASSPGGEKLFF
TGTGCCAGCAGCCCCGGGGGTGAAAAACTGTTTTTT
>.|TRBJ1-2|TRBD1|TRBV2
CASSEGGQVNYGYTF
TGTGCCAGCAGTGAAGGGGGACAGGTGAACTATGGCTACACCTTC
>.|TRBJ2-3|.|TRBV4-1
CASSQLLVSFSWADTQYF
TGCGCCAGCAGCCAACTTTTGGTGTCCTTCAGCTGGGCAGATACGCAGTATTTT
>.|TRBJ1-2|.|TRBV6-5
CASTVELGHGYTF
TGTGCCAGCACAGTGGAGTTGGGGCATGGCTACACCTTC
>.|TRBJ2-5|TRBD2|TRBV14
CASSQGLAPGTQYF
TGTGCCAGCAGCCAGGGACTAGCCCCAGGGACCCAGTACTTC
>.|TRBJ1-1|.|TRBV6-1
CASSEDRDTEAFF
TGTGCCAGCAGTGAAGACAGGGATACTGAAGCTTTCTTT
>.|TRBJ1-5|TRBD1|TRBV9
CASSAGTGDNQPQHF
TGTGCCAGCAGCGCCGGGACAGGGGACAATCAGCCCCAGCATTTT
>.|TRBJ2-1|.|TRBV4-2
CASSQEEEGRNEQFF
TGTGCCAGCAGCCAAGAGGAGGAGGGTCGGAATGAGCAGTTCTTC
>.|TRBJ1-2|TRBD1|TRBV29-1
CSVEDRGSGGNGYTF
TGCAGCGTCGAAGATAGGGGGTCAGGGGGCAATGGCTACACCTTC
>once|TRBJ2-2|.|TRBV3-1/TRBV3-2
CASSQVSSGELFF
TGTGCCAGCAGCCAAGTGTCTAGCGGGGAGCTGTTTTTT
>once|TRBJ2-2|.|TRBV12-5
CASGLEHLTGELFF
TGTGCTAGTGGTTTGGAGCATCTCACCGGGGAGCTGTTTTTT
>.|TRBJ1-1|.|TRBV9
CASSVQSTGNTEAFF
TGTGCCAGCAGCGTACAATCAACAGGGAACACTGAAGCTTTCTTT
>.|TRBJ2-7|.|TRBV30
CAWSARASRSYEQYF
TGTGCCTGGAGTGCCCGGGCCTCCCGCTCCTACGAGCAGTACTTC
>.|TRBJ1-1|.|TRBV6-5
CASSYEGVNTEAFF
TGTGCCAGCAGTTACGAGGGGGTTAACACTGAAGCTTTCTTT
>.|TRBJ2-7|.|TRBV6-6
CASSTTGKAYEQYF
TGTGCCAGCAGTACAACAGGGAAGGCCTACGAGCAGTACTTC
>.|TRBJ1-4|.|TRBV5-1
CASSLGPETGYGEKLFF
TGCGCCAGCAGCTTGGGGCCCGAAACAGGGTACGGCGAAAAACTGTTTTTT
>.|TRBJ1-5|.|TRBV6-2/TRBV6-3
CASSLPPHRGNQPQHF
TGTGCCAGCAGCCTCCCGCCTCACAGGGGCAATCAGCCCCAGCATTTT
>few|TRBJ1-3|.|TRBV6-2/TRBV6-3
CASSSGGFLGNTIYF
TGTGCCAGCAGCTCCGGAGGGTTTCTCGGAAACACCATATATTTT
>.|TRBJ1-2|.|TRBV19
CASSIDVRDYGYTF
TGTGCCAGTAGTATTGACGTGCGAGACTATGGCTACACCTTC
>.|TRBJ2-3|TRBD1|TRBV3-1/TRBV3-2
CASSQGDRGTDTQYF
TGTGCCAGCAGCCAAGGGGACAGGGGTACAGATACGCAGTATTTT
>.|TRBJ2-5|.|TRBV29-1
CSGQAVGAETQYF
TGCAGCGGTCAGGCTGTTGGGGCGGAGACCCAGTACTTC
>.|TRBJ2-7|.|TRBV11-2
CASSLAGTMEQYF
TGTGCCAGCAGCTTAGCGGGGACGATGGAGCAGTACTTC
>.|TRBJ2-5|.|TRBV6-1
CASSEKVGRRETQYF
TGTGCCAGCAGTGAAAAGGTAGGGCGACGAGAGACCCAGTACTTC
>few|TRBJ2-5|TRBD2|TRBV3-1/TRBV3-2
CASSQDLSGLAGGPRETQYF
TGTGCCAGCAGCCAAGACCTCTCGGGACTAGCGGGGGGGCCGCGAGAGACCCAGTACTTC
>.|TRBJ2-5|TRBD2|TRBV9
CASSAGHPRAGGDWAQYF
TGTGCCAGCAGCGCCGGACACCCGCGAGCGGGGGGGGATTGGGCCCAGTACTTC
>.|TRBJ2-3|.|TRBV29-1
CSVLLTGTDTQYF
TGCAGCGTTCTACTCACAGGGACAGATACGCAGTATTTT
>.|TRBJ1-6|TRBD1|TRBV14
CASSLLRQGNSPLHF
TGTGCCAGCAGCCTTCTGAGACAGGGGAATTCACCCCTCCACTTT
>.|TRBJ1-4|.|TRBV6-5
CASSYTVATNEKLFF
TGTGCCAGCAGTTACACGGTTGCAACTAATGAAAAACTGTTTTTT
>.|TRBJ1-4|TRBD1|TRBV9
CASSGTGQIGEKLFF
TGTGCCAGCAGCGGAACGGGACAGATTGGCGAAAAACTGTTTTTT
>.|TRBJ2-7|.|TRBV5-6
CASSRVGVRQYF
TGTGCCAGCAGCCGGGTGGGGGTAAGGCAGTACTTC
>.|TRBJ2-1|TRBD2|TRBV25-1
CASMGAGEGNEQFF
TGTGCCAGCATGGGAGCGGGGGAGGGCAATGAGCAGTTCTTC
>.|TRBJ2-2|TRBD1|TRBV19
CATQQGTNTGELFF
TGTGCCACCCAACAGGGGACGAACACCGGGGAGCTGTTTTTT
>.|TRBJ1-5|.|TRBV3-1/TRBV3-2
CASSQRGDQPQHF
TGTGCCAGCAGCCAAAGAGGGGATCAGCCCCAGCATTTT
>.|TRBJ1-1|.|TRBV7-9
CASSLVEGNTEAFF
TGTGCCAGCAGCTTAGTAGAGGGAAACACTGAAGCTTTCTTT
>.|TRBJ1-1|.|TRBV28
CASSSGRSNTEAFF
TGTGCCAGCAGTTCGGGACGGTCAAACACTGAAGCTTTCTTT
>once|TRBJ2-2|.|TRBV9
CASSVALVKSGTGELFF
TGTGCCAGCAGCGTAGCTTTGGTAAAATCTGGCACCGGGGAGCTGTTTTTT
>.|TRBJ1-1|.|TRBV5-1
CASSFRDGNTEAFF
TGCGCCAGCAGCTTCCGGGATGGGAACACTGAAGCTTTCTTT
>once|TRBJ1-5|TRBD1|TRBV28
CASITGTGNQPQHF
TGTGCCAGCATTACCGGGACAGGAAATCAGCCCCAGCATTTT
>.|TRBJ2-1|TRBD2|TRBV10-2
CASSELAGKQFF
TGCGCCAGCAGTGAGTTAGCGGGGAAGCAGTTCTTC
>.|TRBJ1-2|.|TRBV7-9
CASSNQGRGYGYTF
TGTGCCAGCAGCAATCAGGGAAGAGGGTATGGCTACACCTTC
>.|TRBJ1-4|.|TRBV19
CASVSGLGKLFF
TGTGCCAGTGTTTCCGGGTTGGGAAAACTGTTTTTT
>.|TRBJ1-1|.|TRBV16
CASSQNRDTEAFF
TGTGCCAGCAGCCAAAACAGGGATACTGAAGCTTTCTTT
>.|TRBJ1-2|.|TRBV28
CASSLAGQTNGYTF
TGTGCCAGCAGCTTAGCAGGACAGACAAATGGCTACACCTTC
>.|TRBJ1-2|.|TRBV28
CASTGAVPGYTF
TGTGCCAGCACCGGGGCGGTCCCCGGCTACACCTTC
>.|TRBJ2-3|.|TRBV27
CASSFISAGTDTQYF
TGTGCCAGCAGTTTCATCTCTGCCGGCACAGATACGCAGTATTTT
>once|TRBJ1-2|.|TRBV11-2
CASSSLVLYGYTF
TGTGCCAGCAGCTCCCTGGTTTTGTATGGCTACACCTTC
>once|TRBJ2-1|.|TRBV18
CASSPPFFGLPGDEQFF
TGTGCCAGCTCACCACCGTTCTTTGGCCTCCCCGGGGATGAGCAGTTCTTC
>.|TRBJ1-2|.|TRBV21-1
CASSLRRGLGYGYTF
TGTGCCAGCAGCCTCCGCAGGGGGCTCGGCTATGGCTACACCTTC
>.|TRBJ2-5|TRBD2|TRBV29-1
CSVEGGGETQYF
TGCAGCGTTGAAGGGGGGGGAGAGACCCAGTACTTC